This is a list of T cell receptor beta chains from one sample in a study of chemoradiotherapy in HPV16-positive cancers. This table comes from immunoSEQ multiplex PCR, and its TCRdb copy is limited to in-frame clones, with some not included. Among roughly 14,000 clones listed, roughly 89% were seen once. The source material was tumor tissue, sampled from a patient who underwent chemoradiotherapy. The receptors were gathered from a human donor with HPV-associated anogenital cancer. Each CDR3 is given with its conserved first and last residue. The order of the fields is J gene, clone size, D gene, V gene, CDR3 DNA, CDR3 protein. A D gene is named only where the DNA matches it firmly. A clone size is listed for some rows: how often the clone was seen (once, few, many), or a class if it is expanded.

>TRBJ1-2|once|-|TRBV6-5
TGTGCCAGCAGTTACTCGTACAGCTATGGCTACACCTTC
CASSYSYSYGYTF
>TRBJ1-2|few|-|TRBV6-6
TGTGCCAGCAGTTACTCGACCTTATATGGCTACACCTTC
CASSYSTLYGYTF
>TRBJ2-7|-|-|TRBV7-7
TGTGCTAGCAGCTTACAGGAACACGGTTACGAGCAGTACTTC
CASSLQEHGYEQYF
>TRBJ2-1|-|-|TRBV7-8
TGTGCCAGCAGCTTAACACAGGGTAAGGGTAATGAGCAGTTCTTC
CASSLTQGKGNEQFF
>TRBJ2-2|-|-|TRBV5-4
TGTGCCAGCAGCGGGACAACCGGGGAGCTGTTTTTT
CASSGTTGELFF
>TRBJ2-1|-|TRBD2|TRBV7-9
TGTGCCAGCAGCGTGAAGAGCGGGAGGGCCGGTAATGAGCAGTTCTTC
CASSVKSGRAGNEQFF
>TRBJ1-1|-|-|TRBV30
TGTGCCTGGAGTGGAGGTCAAACGGGCGTGAACACTGAAGCTTTCTTT
CAWSGGQTGVNTEAFF
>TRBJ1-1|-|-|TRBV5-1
TGCGCCAGCAGCTTGGCCCCGACAGTGCGGTCAGCTTTCTTT
CASSLAPTVRSAFF
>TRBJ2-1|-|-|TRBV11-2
TGTGCCAGCAGCTTGGGGGTTACGAGACAGACCCACAATGAGCAGTTCTTC
CASSLGVTRQTHNEQFF
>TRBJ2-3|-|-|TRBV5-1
TGCGCCAGCAGCTTAGGGACCACTAGCACAGATACGCAGTATTTT
CASSLGTTSTDTQYF
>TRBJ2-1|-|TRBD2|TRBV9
TGTGCCAGCAGCGCTTCCCGATCTAGCGGATCCCACAATGAGCAGTTCTTC
CASSASRSSGSHNEQFF
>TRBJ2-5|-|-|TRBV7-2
TGTGCCAGCAGCCTCCTACGGACCGGGACGATTCCCCGGGAGCAGTACTTC
CASSLLRTGTIPREQYF
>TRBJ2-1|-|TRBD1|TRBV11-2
TGTGCCAGCAGCCATGAGAGGACAGGGGGAATCTATGAGCAGTTCTTC
CASSHERTGGIYEQFF